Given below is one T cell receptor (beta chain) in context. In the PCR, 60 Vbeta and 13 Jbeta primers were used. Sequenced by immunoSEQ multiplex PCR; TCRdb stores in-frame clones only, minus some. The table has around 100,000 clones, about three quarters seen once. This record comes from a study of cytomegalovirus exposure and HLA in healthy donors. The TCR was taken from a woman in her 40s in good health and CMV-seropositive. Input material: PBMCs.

Here the CDR3 reads CSVVGEGQSSGNTIYF. For the CDR3, the DNA is TGCAGCGTTGTGGGTGAGGGACAGAGCTCTGGAAACACCATATATTTT. V and J are TRBV29-1 and TRBJ1-3; 7 bases line up with TRBD1. The CDR3 extends over 16 amino acids. V lost 4 bases, J lost 0 bases, and 9 bases stayed unmatched. Germline V gene lookup returns CDR1 SQVTM and CDR2 ANQGSEA.